These 8 T cell receptor beta chains were all obtained from the same sample, sequenced in a study of cytomegalovirus exposure and HLA in healthy donors. In the PCR, 60 Vbeta and 13 Jbeta primers were used. Sequencing was performed with immunoSEQ multiplex PCR; in TCRdb, only in-frame clones are kept and a portion is missing. Among about 160,000 clones listed, around 80% were seen once. The specimen was PBMCs. The receptors were gathered from a boy aged 2-9 years in good health and CMV-seronegative.

The V and J genes are TRBV5-1 and TRBJ2-3; D perhaps matches TRBD1 (6 bases). Trimming shortened V by 5 bases and J by 3 bases, and 13 bases separated the two germline ends. The CDR3 is 14 residues long. Per germline, CDR1 SGHRS and CDR2 YFSETQ. The CDR3 DNA sequence: TGCGCCAGCAGTAAGACAGGCCTTACAGATACGCAGTATTTT. It is translated as CASSKTGLTDTQYF.

V gene TRBV7-2 combines with J gene TRBJ1-1; D not resolved. V lost 1 base and J 1 base, leaving 10 bases between the germline ends. CDR1 SGHTA and CDR2 FQGNSA come from the germline V gene. CDR3 length: 15 amino acids. The CDR3 reads CASSLVDTQNTEAFF. The CDR3 region has the DNA TGTGCCAGCAGCTTAGTTGACACGCAGAACACTGAAGCTTTCTTT. The full variable domain, completed using reference TRBV7-2 and TRBJ1-1, is GAGVSQSPSNKVTEKGKDVELRCDPISGHTALYWYRQSLGQGLEFLIYFQGNSAPDKSGLPSDRFSAERTGGSVSTLTIQRTQQEDSAVYLCASSLVDTQNTEAFFGQGTRLTVV.

The chain has TRBV6-1 and TRBJ1-1, with TRBD1 as a possible D gene (5 bases). The V end was cut by 10 bases, the J end by 5 bases, with 20 bases between. From germline, CDR1 is MNHNS and CDR2 SASEGT. The CDR3 is made up of 14 amino acids. The CDR3 protein is CAINRGREYTEAFF. The CDR3 DNA sequence: TGTGCCATCAATAGGGGTAGGGAATATACTGAAGCTTTCTTT.

The count of this clone is one. V usage is TRBV18 and J usage is TRBJ1-1; 8 bases are shared with TRBD1. Germline V gene sequence: CDR1 KGHSH, CDR2 LQKENI. There are 15 residues in the CDR3. With 0 bases clipped from V and 5 bases from J, the junction kept 5 bases outside the gene matches. CDR3 in amino acids: CASSPPDRGRTEAFF. DNA for the CDR3: TGTGCCAGCTCACCACCCGACAGGGGAAGGACTGAAGCTTTCTTT.

Only a few counts were recorded for this clone. V gene TRBV4-3 combines with J gene TRBJ1-1; 11 bases line up with TRBD1. Trimming took 1 base from V and 8 from J; bases not matched to a gene: 9. The CDR3 contains 16 residues. Germline-derived CDR1 and CDR2 are LGHNA and YSLEER. The CDR3 protein is CASSQADRGPRGEAFF. The CDR3, as DNA: TGCGCCAGCAGCCAAGCGGACAGGGGGCCGAGGGGCGAAGCTTTCTTT.

V gene TRBV11-3 combines with J gene TRBJ1-3; D not resolved. The CDR3 consists of 12 residues. CDR1 is SGHNT and CDR2 is YENEEA in the germline V gene. V was shortened by 3 bases and J by 8 bases, with 8 bases between the two germline ends. The CDR3 is CASSFYEDTIYF. CDR3 DNA: TGTGCCAGCAGCTTTTACGAGGACACCATATATTTT. Based on the CDR3 plus reference TRBV11-3 and TRBJ1-3, the full variable domain is EAGVVQSPRYKIIEKKQPVAFWCNPISGHNTLYWYLQNLGQGPELLIRYENEEAVDDSQLPKDRFSAERLKGVDSTLKIQPAELGDSAVYLCASSFYEDTIYFGEGSWLTVV.

J is TRBJ2-1 and V is TRBV7-8, with 7 bases lining up with TRBD2. Trimming removed 3 bases from V and 0 bases from J; junction bases left unmatched: 5. Germline V gives CDR1 SGHVS, CDR2 FQNEAQ. This CDR3 contains 16 residues. The CDR3 DNA reads TGTGCCAGCAGCTTTTCGACTAGCACCTCCTACAATGAGCAGTTCTTC. This codes for CASSFSTSTSYNEQFF.

V gene TRBV18 combines with J gene TRBJ1-1; tentatively, D is TRBD1 (5 bases). Germline assignment: CDR1 KGHSH and CDR2 LQKENI. CDR3 length equals 13 residues. V dropped 7 bases and J dropped 3 bases, with 12 bases sitting between them. For the CDR3, the DNA is TGTGCCAGCTTCAGGGATCCGGACACTGAAGCTTTCTTT. Protein sequence: CASFRDPDTEAFF.